This is a list of T cell receptor beta chains from one sample in a study of cytomegalovirus exposure and HLA in healthy donors. The assay was immunoSEQ multiplex PCR, and TCRdb's table has in-frame clones only and misses some. The repertoire holds fewer than 100,000 clones, with approximately 91% as singletons. The material sequenced was PBMCs. Every receptor here comes from a man aged 25-40 years in good health and CMV-seronegative. Each CDR3 is given with its conserved first and last residue. D genes are given only for firm matches. Only part of the rows carry a size: once, few, many, or a class if the clone is expanded.

cdr3_aa | cdr3_nt | v_call | clone_size | j_call | d_call
CASSRVGGNQPQHF | TGCGCCAGCAGCCGGGTCGGGGGGAATCAGCCCCAGCATTTT | TRBV5-1 | few | TRBJ1-5 | -
CASRYGWEQYF | TGTGCCAGCAGGTATGGCTGGGAGCAGTACTTC | TRBV6-1 | - | TRBJ2-7 | -
CASSSRQVRDTEAFF | TGTGCCAGTAGTTCCCGCCAGGTGCGGGACACTGAAGCTTTCTTT | TRBV19 | - | TRBJ1-1 | -
CASSVGQGVGQPQHF | TGTGCCAGCAGCGTAGGACAGGGGGTAGGTCAGCCCCAGCATTTT | TRBV9 | - | TRBJ1-5 | TRBD1
CASSLATTVETQYF | TGCGCCAGCAGCTTGGCTACTACTGTGGAGACCCAGTACTTC | TRBV5-1 | - | TRBJ2-5 | -
CASRSGTGASSGYTF | TGTGCCAGCAGGTCCGGGACAGGGGCTTCGTCGGGCTACACCTTC | TRBV7-2 | - | TRBJ1-2 | TRBD1
CASSRVGGTYEQYF | TGTGCCAGCAGTAGAGTGGGAGGAACCTACGAGCAGTACTTC | TRBV5-4 | - | TRBJ2-7 | -
CASSLSRGFAGELFF | TGTGCCAGCAGTTTATCGCGCGGGTTTGCCGGGGAGCTGTTTTTT | TRBV27 | once | TRBJ2-2 | -
CASSLGTANYGYTF | TGTGCCAGCAGCCTAGGGACAGCTAACTATGGCTACACCTTC | TRBV7-9 | - | TRBJ1-2 | TRBD1
CASSPPGTGVLYEQYF | TGTGCCAGCTCACCCCCGGGGACAGGGGTACTTTACGAGCAGTACTTC | TRBV18 | once | TRBJ2-7 | TRBD1
CAIRTPTGKANTGELFF | TGTGCCATCAGAACACCGACAGGGAAAGCGAACACCGGGGAGCTGTTTTTT | TRBV10-3 | - | TRBJ2-2 | TRBD1
CASSYDRVKAEAFF | TGTGCCAGCAGTTATGACAGGGTGAAGGCTGAAGCTTTCTTT | TRBV6-6 | - | TRBJ1-1 | TRBD1
CATGGGGNQPQHF | TGTGCCACAGGAGGAGGGGGCAATCAGCCCCAGCATTTT | TRBV10-3 | few | TRBJ1-5 | -
CASSGGTGYQPQHF | TGTGCCAGTAGTGGTGGGACAGGGTATCAGCCCCAGCATTTT | TRBV19 | - | TRBJ1-5 | TRBD1
CASSLNNRRSMNTEAFF | TGTGCCAGCAGCTTAAATAATAGGAGATCCATGAACACTGAAGCTTTCTTT | TRBV13 | few | TRBJ1-1 | -
CASSPRAQGQPQHF | TGTGCCAGTAGTCCCAGGGCCCAGGGTCAGCCCCAGCATTTT | TRBV19 | few | TRBJ1-5 | -
CASSGSDKGGSYGYTF | TGCGCCAGCAGCGGATCGGATAAGGGAGGAAGCTATGGCTACACCTTC | TRBV4-1 | - | TRBJ1-2 | -
CASSYSAGEKDEQYF | TGTGCCAGCAGTTACTCGGCGGGAGAAAAGGACGAGCAGTACTTC | TRBV6-6 | once | TRBJ2-7 | TRBD2
CASSERTGGQPQHF | TGTGCCAGCAGTGAACGGACGGGGGGTCAGCCCCAGCATTTT | TRBV6-1 | - | TRBJ1-5 | -
CASSQPGQGAEGYTF | TGCGCCAGCAGCCAACCAGGACAGGGGGCGGAAGGCTACACCTTC | TRBV4-1 | - | TRBJ1-2 | TRBD1
CASSFVPRDRAGFTDTQYF | TGTGCCAGCAGTTTCGTCCCAAGAGACAGGGCAGGTTTCACAGATACGCAGTATTTT | TRBV28 | - | TRBJ2-3 | TRBD1
CASSFGLAGGSTDTQYF | TGTGCCAGCAGCTTCGGACTAGCGGGAGGGTCCACAGATACGCAGTATTTT | TRBV7-3 | - | TRBJ2-3 | TRBD2
CAWSRGGMRQETQYF | TGTGCCTGGAGTAGAGGCGGGATGCGACAAGAGACCCAGTACTTC | TRBV30 | few | TRBJ2-5 | -
CASSGTGGNSPLHF | TGTGCCAGCAGCGGGACAGGGGGAAATTCACCCCTCCACTTT | TRBV13 | - | TRBJ1-6 | TRBD1
CASSLRADRAAKNIQYF | TGCGCCAGCAGCCTGAGGGCAGACAGGGCGGCCAAAAACATTCAGTACTTC | TRBV4-1 | - | TRBJ2-4 | TRBD1
CASSYSGGRVYEQYF | TGTGCCAGCAGTTACAGTGGGGGCAGGGTATACGAGCAGTACTTC | TRBV6-5 | - | TRBJ2-7 | -
CASSMGQGIQPQHF | TGTGCCAGTAGCATGGGACAGGGTATTCAGCCCCAGCATTTT | TRBV19 | - | TRBJ1-5 | TRBD1
CASSRTGTRNTEAFF | TGTGCCAGCAGCCGAACCGGGACACGGAACACTGAAGCTTTCTTT | TRBV9 | few | TRBJ1-1 | -
CASSQGSGTGGALSYGYTF | TGTGCCAGCAGCCAAGGAAGTGGGACAGGGGGCGCATTAAGCTATGGCTACACCTTC | TRBV14 | - | TRBJ1-2 | TRBD1
CASSTGGETQYF | TGCGCCAGCAGCACAGGAGGGGAGACCCAGTACTTC | TRBV4-1 | - | TRBJ2-5 | -
CAIRGQGPGTGELFF | TGTGCCATCAGGGGACAGGGGCCGGGCACCGGGGAGCTGTTTTTT | TRBV10-3 | - | TRBJ2-2 | TRBD1
CSVEGRQLEAFF | TGCAGCGTCGAGGGAAGACAACTAGAAGCTTTCTTT | TRBV29-1 | - | TRBJ1-1 | -
CASSSQDRGRGEQYF | TGTGCCAGCAGCAGCCAGGACAGGGGGAGGGGCGAGCAGTACTTC | TRBV5-4 | once | TRBJ2-7 | TRBD1
CASSLARNEQYF | TGTGCCAGCAGCTTAGCCAGGAACGAGCAGTACTTC | TRBV7-8 | once | TRBJ2-7 | -
CASSYSPTARYGYTF | TGTGCCAGCAGTTACTCGCCTACTGCACGCTATGGCTACACCTTC | TRBV6-5 | - | TRBJ1-2 | -
CASSTRDRGQPQHF | TGTGCCAGCAGCACCAGGGACAGGGGTCAGCCCCAGCATTTT | TRBV21-1 | - | TRBJ1-5 | -